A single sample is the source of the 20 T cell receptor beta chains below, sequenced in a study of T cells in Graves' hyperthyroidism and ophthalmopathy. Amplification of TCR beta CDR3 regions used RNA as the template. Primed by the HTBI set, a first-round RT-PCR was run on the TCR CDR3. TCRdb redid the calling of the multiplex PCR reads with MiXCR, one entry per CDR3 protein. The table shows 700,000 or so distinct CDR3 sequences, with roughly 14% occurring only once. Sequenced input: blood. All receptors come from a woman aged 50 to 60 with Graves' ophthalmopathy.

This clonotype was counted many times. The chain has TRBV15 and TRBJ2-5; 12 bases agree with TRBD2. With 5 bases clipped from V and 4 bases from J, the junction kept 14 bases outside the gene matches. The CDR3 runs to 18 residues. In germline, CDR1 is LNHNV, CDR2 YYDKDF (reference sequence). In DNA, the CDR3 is TGTGCCACCAGCCCACGACTAGCGGGAGATTTCGGGGGAGAGACCCAGTACTTC. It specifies CATSPRLAGDFGGETQYF.

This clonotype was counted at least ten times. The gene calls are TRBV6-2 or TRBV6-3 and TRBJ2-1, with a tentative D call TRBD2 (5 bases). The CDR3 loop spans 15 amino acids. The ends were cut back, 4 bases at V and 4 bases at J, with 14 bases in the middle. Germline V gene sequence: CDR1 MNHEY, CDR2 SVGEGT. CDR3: CASSFTGLAYNEQFF. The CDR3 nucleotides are TGTGCCAGCAGTTTTACGGGTTTAGCGTACAATGAGCAGTTCTTC.

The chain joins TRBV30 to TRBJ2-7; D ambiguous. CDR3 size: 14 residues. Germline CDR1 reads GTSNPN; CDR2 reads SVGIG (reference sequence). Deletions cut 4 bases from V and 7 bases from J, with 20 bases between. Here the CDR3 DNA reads TGTGCCTGGACCCAACTTGTGGAGTTTGGGGAGCAGTACTTC. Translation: CAWTQLVEFGEQYF.

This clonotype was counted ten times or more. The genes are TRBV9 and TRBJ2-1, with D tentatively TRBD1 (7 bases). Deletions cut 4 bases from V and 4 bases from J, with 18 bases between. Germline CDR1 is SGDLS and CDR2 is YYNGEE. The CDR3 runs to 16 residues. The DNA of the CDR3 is TGTGCCAGCAGCAATCGTCGACAGGGAGGTTACAATGAGCAGTTCTTC. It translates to CASSNRRQGGYNEQFF.

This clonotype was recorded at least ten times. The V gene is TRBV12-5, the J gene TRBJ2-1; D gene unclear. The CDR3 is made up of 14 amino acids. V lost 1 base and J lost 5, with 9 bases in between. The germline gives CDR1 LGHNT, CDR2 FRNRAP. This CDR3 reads CASGLGYSDNEQFF. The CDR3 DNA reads TGTGCTAGTGGTTTGGGGTACAGTGACAATGAGCAGTTCTTC.

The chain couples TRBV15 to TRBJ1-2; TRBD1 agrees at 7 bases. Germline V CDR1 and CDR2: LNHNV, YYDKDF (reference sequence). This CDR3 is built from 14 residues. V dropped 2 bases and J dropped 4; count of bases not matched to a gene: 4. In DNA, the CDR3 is TGTGCCACCAGCAGATCCGGGACAGCCTATGGCTACACCTTC. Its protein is CATSRSGTAYGYTF. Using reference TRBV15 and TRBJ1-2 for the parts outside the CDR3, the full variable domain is DAMVIQNPRYQVTQFGKPVTLSCSQTLNHNVMYWYQQKSSQAPKLLFHYYDKDFNNEADTPDNFQSRRPNTSFCFLDIRSPGLGDTAMYLCATSRSGTAYGYTFGSGTRLTVV.

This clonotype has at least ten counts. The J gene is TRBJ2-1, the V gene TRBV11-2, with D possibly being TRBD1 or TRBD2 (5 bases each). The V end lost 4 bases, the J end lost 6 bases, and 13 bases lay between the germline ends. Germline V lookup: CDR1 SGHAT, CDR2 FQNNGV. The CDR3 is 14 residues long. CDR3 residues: CASSSGAAPNEQFF. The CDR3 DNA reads TGTGCCAGCAGCTCCGGGGCCGCCCCCAATGAGCAGTTCTTC.

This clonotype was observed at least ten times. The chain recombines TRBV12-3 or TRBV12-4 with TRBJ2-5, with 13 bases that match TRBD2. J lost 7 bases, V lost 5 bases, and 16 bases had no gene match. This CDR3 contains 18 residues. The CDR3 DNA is TGTGCCAGCAGTGCCCACCAAGGACTAGCGGGAGCCCAGGGGACCCAGTACTTC. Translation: CASSAHQGLAGAQGTQYF.

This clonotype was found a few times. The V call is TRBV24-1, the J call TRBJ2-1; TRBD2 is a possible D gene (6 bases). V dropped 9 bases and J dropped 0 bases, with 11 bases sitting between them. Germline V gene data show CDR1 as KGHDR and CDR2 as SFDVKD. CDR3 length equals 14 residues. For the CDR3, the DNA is TGTGCCACCGCCGCGGACTACTCCTACAATGAGCAGTTCTTC. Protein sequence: CATAADYSYNEQFF.

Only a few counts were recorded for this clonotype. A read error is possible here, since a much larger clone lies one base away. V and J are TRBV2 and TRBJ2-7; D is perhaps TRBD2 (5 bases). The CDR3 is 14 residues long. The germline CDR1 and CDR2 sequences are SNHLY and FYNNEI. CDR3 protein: CANSEAYLAGEQYF. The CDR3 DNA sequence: TGTGCCAACAGTGAAGCGTATCTAGCTGGCGAGCAGTACTTC.

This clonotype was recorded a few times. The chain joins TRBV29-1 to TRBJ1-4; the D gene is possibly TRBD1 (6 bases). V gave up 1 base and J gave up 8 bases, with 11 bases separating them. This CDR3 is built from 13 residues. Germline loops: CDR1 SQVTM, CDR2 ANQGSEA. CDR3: CSVEVARGEKLFF. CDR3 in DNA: TGCAGCGTTGAAGTGGCCAGGGGCGAAAAACTGTTTTTT.

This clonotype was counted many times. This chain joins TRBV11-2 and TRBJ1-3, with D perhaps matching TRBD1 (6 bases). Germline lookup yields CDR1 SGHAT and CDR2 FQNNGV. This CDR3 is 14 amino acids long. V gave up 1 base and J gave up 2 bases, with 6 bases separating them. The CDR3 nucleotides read TGTGCCAGCAGCTTAGGGACAGCTGGAAACACCATATATTTT. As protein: CASSLGTAGNTIYF.

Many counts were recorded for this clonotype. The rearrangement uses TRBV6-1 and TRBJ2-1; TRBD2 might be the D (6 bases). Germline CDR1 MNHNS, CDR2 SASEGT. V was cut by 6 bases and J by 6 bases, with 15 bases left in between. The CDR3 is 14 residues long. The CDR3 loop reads CASRIGTFPNEQFF. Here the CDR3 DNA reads TGTGCCAGCAGGATCGGGACTTTTCCCAATGAGCAGTTCTTC.

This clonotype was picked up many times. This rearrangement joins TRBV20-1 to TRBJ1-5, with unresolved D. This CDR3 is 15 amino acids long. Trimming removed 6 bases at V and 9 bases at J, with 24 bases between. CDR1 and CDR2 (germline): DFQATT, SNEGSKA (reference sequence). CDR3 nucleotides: TGCAGTGCCTTAGAGGCCAGCCCGGGCTACCCGCCCCAGCATTTT. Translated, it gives CSALEASPGYPPQHF.

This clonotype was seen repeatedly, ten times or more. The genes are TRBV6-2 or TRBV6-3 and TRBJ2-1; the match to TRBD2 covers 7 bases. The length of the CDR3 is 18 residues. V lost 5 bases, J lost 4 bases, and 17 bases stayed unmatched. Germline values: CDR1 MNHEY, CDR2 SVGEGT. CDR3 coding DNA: TGTGCCAGCAGTAAACACTCCCCCTCGAGCGGGAAGTACAATGAGCAGTTCTTC. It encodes CASSKHSPSSGKYNEQFF.

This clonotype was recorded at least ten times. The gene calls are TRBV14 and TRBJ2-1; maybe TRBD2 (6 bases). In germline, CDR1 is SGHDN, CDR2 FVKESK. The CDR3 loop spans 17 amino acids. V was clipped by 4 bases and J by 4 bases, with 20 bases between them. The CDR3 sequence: CASSPGSGGPRYNEQFF. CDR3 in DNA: TGTGCCAGCAGCCCGGGAAGCGGAGGGCCGAGGTACAATGAGCAGTTCTTC.

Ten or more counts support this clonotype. CDR3: CASSLLNQPQHF. The CDR3 nucleotides are TGTGCCAGCAGTCTACTCAATCAGCCCCAGCATTTT. The chain recombines TRBV7-9 with TRBJ1-5; D gene ambiguous. Germline V gene data show CDR1 as SEHNR and CDR2 as FQNEAQ (reference sequence). CDR3 length: 12 amino acids. Trimming took 6 bases from V and 3 from J, leaving 6 bases between them.

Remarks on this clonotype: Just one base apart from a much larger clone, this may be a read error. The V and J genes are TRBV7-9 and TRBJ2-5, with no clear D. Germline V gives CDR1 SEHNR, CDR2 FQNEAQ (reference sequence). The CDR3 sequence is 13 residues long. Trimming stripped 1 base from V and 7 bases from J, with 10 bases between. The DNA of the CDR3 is TGTGCCAGCAGCTTAGGTGATAGGACGACCCAGTACTTC. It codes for CASSLGDRTTQYF. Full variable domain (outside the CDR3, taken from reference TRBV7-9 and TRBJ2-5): DTGVSQNPRHKITKRGQNVTFRCDPISEHNRLYWYRQTLGQGPEFLTYFQNEAQLEKSRLLSDRFSAERPKGSFSTLEIQRTEQGDSAMYLCASSLGDRTTQYFGPGTRLLVL.

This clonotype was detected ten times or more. In DNA form, the CDR3 reads TGTGCCAGCAGACCGGACGGTGCGAATACGCAGTATTTT. Its translation: CASRPDGANTQYF. The V and J genes are TRBV2 and TRBJ2-3; D gene unclear. The CDR3 consists of 13 residues. V shed 6 bases and J shed 7 bases, with 14 bases lying between them. Per germline, CDR1 SNHLY and CDR2 FYNNEI. The full variable domain, completed using reference TRBV2 and TRBJ2-3, is EPEVTQTPSHQVTQMGQEVILRCVPISNHLYFYWYRQILGQKVEFLVSFYNNEISEKSEIFDDQFSVERPDGSNFTLKIRSTKLEDSAMYFCASRPDGANTQYFGPGTRLTVL.

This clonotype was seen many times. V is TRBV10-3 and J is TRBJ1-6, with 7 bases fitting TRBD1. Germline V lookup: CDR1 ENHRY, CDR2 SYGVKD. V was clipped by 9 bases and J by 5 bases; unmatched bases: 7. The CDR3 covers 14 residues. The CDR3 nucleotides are TGTGCCATTAGACCGGGACAGAATAATTCACCCCTCCACTTT. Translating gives CAIRPGQNNSPLHF.